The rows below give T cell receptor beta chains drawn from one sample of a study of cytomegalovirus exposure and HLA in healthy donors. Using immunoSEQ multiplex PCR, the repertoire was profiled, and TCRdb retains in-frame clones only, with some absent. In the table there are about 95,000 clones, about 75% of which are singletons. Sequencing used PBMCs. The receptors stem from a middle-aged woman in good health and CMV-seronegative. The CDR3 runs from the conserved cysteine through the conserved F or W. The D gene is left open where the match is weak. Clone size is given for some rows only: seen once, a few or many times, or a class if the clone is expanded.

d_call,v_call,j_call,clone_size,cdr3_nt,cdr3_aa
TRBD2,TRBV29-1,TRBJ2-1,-,TGCAGCGTGGTCGTAGCGGGGGGGCCAGGGTACAATGAGCAGTTCTTC,CSVVVAGGPGYNEQFF
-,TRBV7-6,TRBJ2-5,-,TGTGCCAGCAGCTTAGTAGAAGAGACCCAGTACTTC,CASSLVEETQYF
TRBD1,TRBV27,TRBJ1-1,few,TGTGCCAGCAGTTGGGGACAGGGGGGTGCAACTGAAGCTTTCTTT,CASSWGQGGATEAFF
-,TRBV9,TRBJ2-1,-,TGTGCCAGCAGCGTAGTTGTCGACACCGAGCAGTTCTTC,CASSVVVDTEQFF
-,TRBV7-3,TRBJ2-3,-,TGTGCCAGCAGCTTATACCCAAGCCCCACAGATACGCAGTATTTT,CASSLYPSPTDTQYF
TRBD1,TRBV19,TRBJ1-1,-,TGTGCCAGTAGTATAACAGGGGACTACACTGAAGCTTTCTTT,CASSITGDYTEAFF
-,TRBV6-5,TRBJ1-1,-,TGTGCCAGCAGTTATTATCAGGCCGGAGAAGCTTTCTTT,CASSYYQAGEAFF
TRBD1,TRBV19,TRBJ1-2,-,TGTGCCAGTAGTAGGACAGGTTTCTATGGCTACACCTTC,CASSRTGFYGYTF
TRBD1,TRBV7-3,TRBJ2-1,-,TGTGCCAGCAGCTTCGCGGGACAGGGTTCCTACAATGAGCAGTTCTTC,CASSFAGQGSYNEQFF
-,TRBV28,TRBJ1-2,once,TGTGCCAGCAGAAGGGGTGGGTATGGCTACACCTTC,CASRRGGYGYTF
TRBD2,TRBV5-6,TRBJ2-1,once,TGTGCCAGCAGCTGGCCCCTGGCGGGACTAGCGGGCCACAATGAGCAGTTCTTC,CASSWPLAGLAGHNEQFF
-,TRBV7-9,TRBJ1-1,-,TGTGCCAGCAGCCCATCACGGGGGGCGAACACTGAAGCTTTCTTT,CASSPSRGANTEAFF
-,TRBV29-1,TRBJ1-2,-,TGCAGCGTACCTCGCGGCGCCAACTATGGCTACACCTTC,CSVPRGANYGYTF
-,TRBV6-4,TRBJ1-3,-,TGTGCCAGCAGCAGGGAGGCTGGAAACACCATATATTTT,CASSREAGNTIYF
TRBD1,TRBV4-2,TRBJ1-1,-,TGTGCCAGCAGCCAATCGGACAGGCTGAACACTGAAGCTTTCTTT,CASSQSDRLNTEAFF
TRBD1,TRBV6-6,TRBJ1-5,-,TGTGCCACCTTTGCAGGGACAGGTCGGGGCAATCAGCCCCAGCATTTT,CATFAGTGRGNQPQHF
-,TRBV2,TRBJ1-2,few,TGTGCCAGCTACAGGCAGGAAAACTATGGCTACACCTTC,CASYRQENYGYTF
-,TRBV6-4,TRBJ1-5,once,TGTGCCAGCAGTGACACAATTAATCAGCCCCAGCATTTT,CASSDTINQPQHF
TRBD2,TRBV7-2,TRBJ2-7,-,TGTGCCAGCAGCCCCCGACTAGCATCCTACGAGCAGTACTTC,CASSPRLASYEQYF
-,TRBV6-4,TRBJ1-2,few,TGTGCCAGCAACAGGAACTATGGCTACACCTTC,CASNRNYGYTF
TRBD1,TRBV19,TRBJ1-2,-,TGTGCCAGTACCCCCTCGACAGGGGCACCTCAATCTCATGGCTACACCTTC,CASTPSTGAPQSHGYTF
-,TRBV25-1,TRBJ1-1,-,TGTGCCAGCAGTGATGCACAGTCTAACACTGAAGCTTTCTTT,CASSDAQSNTEAFF
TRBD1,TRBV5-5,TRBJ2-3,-,TGTGCCAGCAGCTTGAAGACAGGGTTGGATACGCAGTATTTT,CASSLKTGLDTQYF
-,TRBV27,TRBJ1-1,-,TGTGCCAGCAGTTTCCCGGGGGGCGCGGAGGCTTTCTTT,CASSFPGGAEAFF
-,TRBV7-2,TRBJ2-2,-,TGTGCCAGCAGCAACCGAGGGAGAGGGGAGCTGTTTTTT,CASSNRGRGELFF
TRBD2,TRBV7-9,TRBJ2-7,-,TGTGCCAGCAGGGATGCTAGCGGGGGTCTCTACGAGCAGTACTTC,CASRDASGGLYEQYF
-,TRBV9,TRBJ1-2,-,TGTGCCAGCAGCGTAGTTACAGGGTTAGACGGCTACACCTTC,CASSVVTGLDGYTF
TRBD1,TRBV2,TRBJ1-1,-,TGTGCCAGCAGTGAGACAGGGGGATACACTGAAGCTTTCTTT,CASSETGGYTEAFF
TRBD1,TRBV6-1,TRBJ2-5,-,TGTGCCAGCAGTGATAGGGGACAGCCCGCGGAGACCCAGTACTTC,CASSDRGQPAETQYF
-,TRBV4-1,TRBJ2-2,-,TGCGCCAGCAGCTCGGACTGGGCGGGGGAGCTGTTTTTT,CASSSDWAGELFF
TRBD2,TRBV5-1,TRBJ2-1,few,TGCGCCAGCAGCCCCAGCGGGGGGGCCTACAATGAGCAGTTCTTC,CASSPSGGAYNEQFF
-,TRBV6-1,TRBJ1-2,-,TGTGCCAGCAGGCAAGACAGTCCCAACTATGGCTACACCTTC,CASRQDSPNYGYTF
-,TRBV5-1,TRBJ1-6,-,TGCGCCAGCAGCTTGGCAGGGGCGAAATATTCACCCCTCCACTTT,CASSLAGAKYSPLHF
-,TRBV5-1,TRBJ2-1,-,TGCGCCAGCAGCTTGGGAGACAGCACCTACAATGAGCAGTTCTTC,CASSLGDSTYNEQFF
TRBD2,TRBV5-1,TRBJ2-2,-,TGCGCCAGCAGTGCCACTAGCGGCACGAACACCGGGGAGCTGTTTTTT,CASSATSGTNTGELFF
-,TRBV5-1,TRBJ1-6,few,TGCGCCAGCAGCTCGTCGGATGGGGCAGGAAATTCACCCCTCCACTTT,CASSSSDGAGNSPLHF
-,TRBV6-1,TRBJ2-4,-,TGTGCCTCTCTCAGGGGACATTTAGCCAAAAACATTCAGTACTTC,CASLRGHLAKNIQYF
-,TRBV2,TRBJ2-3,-,TGTGCCAGCAGTGAAGCATCCCCCCGGCAGGGGAGCACAGATACGCAGTATTTT,CASSEASPRQGSTDTQYF
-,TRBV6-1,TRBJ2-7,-,TGTGCCAGCACCATACGACTAGTGACAAACGAGCAGTACTTC,CASTIRLVTNEQYF
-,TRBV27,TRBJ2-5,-,TGTGCCAGCAGTTTATCGCCGACAGCGGAGACCCAGTACTTC,CASSLSPTAETQYF